Following are 31 T cell receptor beta chains from one sample sequenced in a study of CD8 T cells in Susac syndrome. The RNA, roughly 0.45 to 1 ug, was put through reverse transcription using random hexamers. One entry per CDR3 protein, called by TCRdb with MiXCR from the immunoSEQ multiplex PCR reads. Here the sample spans 120,000 or so distinct CDR3 sequences, roughly 94% being singletons. Sample: CD4+ T cells from PBMCs. The source is a human donor with multiple sclerosis.

V usage is TRBV7-9 and J usage is TRBJ1-6, with 7 bases that match TRBD1. The CDR3 length is 16 residues. The J segment lost 6 bases and the V segment lost 7 bases, leaving 12 bases of the junction unmatched. The V gene's germline CDR1 is SEHNR and CDR2 FQNEAQ (reference sequence). The CDR3 here is CASIDWTGRSNSPLHF. In nucleotides, the CDR3 is TGTGCCAGCATCGATTGGACAGGCCGAAGTAATTCACCCCTCCACTTT.

The genes are TRBV3-1 and TRBJ2-5; D remains ambiguous. The CDR3 loop spans 14 amino acids. CDR1 is LGHDT, CDR2 YNNKEL, per germline (reference sequence). The V end lost 0 bases, the J end lost 1 base, and 6 bases lay between the germline ends. DNA for the CDR3: TGTGCCAGCAGCCAAGATTTGGCCCAAGAGACCCAGTACTTC. Amino acid sequence: CASSQDLAQETQYF.

This clonotype was detected only once. This CDR3 is CSAGNGGNTEAFF. CDR3 in DNA: TGCAGTGCTGGGAACGGGGGGAACACTGAAGCTTTCTTT. The rearrangement joins TRBV20-1 to TRBJ1-1; D may be TRBD1 (5 bases). This CDR3 is 13 amino acids long. The V end was cut by 5 bases, the J end by 1 base, with 11 bases between. Germline CDR1 DFQATT, CDR2 SNEGSKA (reference sequence).

The rearrangement joins TRBV25-1 to TRBJ2-1; 11 nucleotides agree with TRBD2. V dropped 2 bases and J dropped 9; count of bases not matched to a gene: 3. This CDR3 is 14 amino acids long. Germline-derived CDR1 and CDR2 are MGHDK and SYGVNS. Here the CDR3 reads CASSETSGGFEQFF. The CDR3 DNA reads TGTGCCAGCAGTGAAACTAGCGGGGGCTTTGAGCAGTTCTTC.

This sequence joins TRBV7-2 and TRBJ2-7, with 9 bases fitting TRBD1. The V segment lost 0 bases and the J segment 6 bases; nucleotides outside the gene matches: 6. The CDR3 length is 15 residues. The germline V gene has CDR1 SGHTA and CDR2 FQGNSA. CDR3 DNA: TGTGCCAGCAGCTTAGCAGGGACAGGGAGTCGCGAGCAGTACTTC. Protein product: CASSLAGTGSREQYF.

This clonotype has more than one count but fewer than ten. This chain joins TRBV19 and TRBJ1-5; no clear D gene. This CDR3 is 13 amino acids long. Germline V gene sequence: CDR1 LNHDA, CDR2 SQIVND (reference sequence). Trimming removed 5 bases at V and 2 bases at J, with 7 bases between. The CDR3 sequence is CASSETGNQPQHF. As DNA, the CDR3 is TGTGCCAGTAGTGAGACGGGCAATCAGCCCCAGCATTTT.

The chain employs TRBV30 and TRBJ2-1, with TRBD2 identical over 16 bases. Germline CDR1 and CDR2: GTSNPN and SVGIG (reference sequence). Trimming cost V 4 bases and J 4 bases; bases outside gene matches: 7. The CDR3 spans 17 residues. The CDR3 DNA follows: TGTGCCTGGACTGGGACTAGCGGGAGGGTCTCATACAATGAGCAGTTCTTC. This translates into CAWTGTSGRVSYNEQFF.

This clonotype was seen just once. This sequence joins TRBV20-1 and TRBJ2-3; 11 bases fit TRBD1. The CDR3 runs 14 residues. Trimming cost V 6 bases and J 1 base; bases outside gene matches: 3. The V gene's germline CDR1 is DFQATT and CDR2 SNEGSKA (reference sequence). DNA of the CDR3: TGCAGTGCCAGGACAGGGGGCGGCACAGATACGCAGTATTTT. Protein product: CSARTGGGTDTQYF.

This clonotype was seen only once. The J gene is TRBJ2-4, the V gene TRBV30, with D unclear. The CDR3 runs 13 residues. V shed 3 bases and J shed 5 bases, with 11 bases lying between them. Germline values: CDR1 GTSNPN, CDR2 SVGIG (reference sequence). The CDR3 loop reads CAWRARSENIQYF. The DNA for the CDR3 is TGTGCCTGGAGGGCTAGGAGCGAAAACATTCAGTACTTC. Together with reference TRBV30 and TRBJ2-4, the CDR3 gives the full variable domain: SQTIHQWPATLVQPVGSPLSLECTVEGTSNPNLYWYRQAAGRGLQLLFYSVGIGQISSEVPQNLSASRPQDRQFILSSKKLLLSDSGFYLCAWRARSENIQYFGAGTRLSVL.

The CDR3 sequence: CSARVSGVETQYF. CDR3 nucleotide sequence: TGCAGTGCTAGGGTTTCCGGGGTAGAGACCCAGTACTTC. V is TRBV20-1 and J is TRBJ2-5, with D tentatively TRBD2 (5 bases). Germline values: CDR1 DFQATT, CDR2 SNEGSKA (reference sequence). The V end lost 3 bases, the J end lost 4 bases, and 12 bases lay between the germline ends. The CDR3 is made up of 13 amino acids.

The genes are TRBV20-1 and TRBJ2-7; unclear D gene. V lost 6 bases to trimming and J lost 6 bases, with 15 bases between them. Germline CDR1 and CDR2: DFQATT and SNEGSKA (reference sequence). The CDR3 covers 12 residues. CDR3: CSAPGYLGEQYF. The CDR3, as DNA: TGCAGTGCCCCCGGCTACTTAGGCGAGCAGTACTTC.

This sequence joins TRBV14 and TRBJ2-6; a possible D gene is TRBD2 (6 bases). V shed 4 bases and J shed 0 bases, with 16 bases lying between them. This CDR3 is built from 18 residues. From germline, CDR1 is SGHDN and CDR2 FVKESK. The CDR3 here is CASSPNPGTFSGANVLTF. CDR3 nucleotides: TGTGCCAGCAGCCCCAATCCCGGGACTTTCTCTGGGGCCAACGTCCTGACTTTC.

This clonotype was picked up one time. The chain recombines TRBV14 with TRBJ1-2, with D possibly being TRBD1 (6 bases). CDR1 SGHDN and CDR2 FVKESK come from the germline V gene. There are 14 residues in the CDR3. V lost 0 bases to trimming and J lost 7 bases, with 12 bases between them. The CDR3 sequence is CASSQEGGPGGYTF. CDR3 sequence (DNA): TGTGCCAGCAGCCAAGAGGGGGGCCCTGGTGGCTACACCTTC.

The chain links TRBV6-5 to TRBJ2-1, with D hard to call. This CDR3 contains 15 residues. Trimming stripped 0 bases from V and 4 bases from J, with 10 bases between. CDR1 is MNHEY, CDR2 SVGAGI, per germline. The CDR3 DNA is TGTGCCAGCAGTTACTCCCCCGCAGAGTACAATGAGCAGTTCTTC. Translated, it gives CASSYSPAEYNEQFF.

V gene TRBV28 combines with J gene TRBJ2-2; 9 bases line up with TRBD1. The CDR3 length is 16 residues. Germline-derived CDR1 and CDR2 are MDHEN and SYDVKM. The V gene end was trimmed by 8 bases and the J gene end by 3 bases; junction bases not matched to a gene: 10. The CDR3 region has the DNA TGTGCCAGCCGAGCCGGGGGACAGGGCTACACCGGGGAGCTGTTTTTT. It specifies CASRAGGQGYTGELFF. Filled out from reference TRBV28 and TRBJ2-2, the complete variable domain reads DVKVTQSSRYLVKRTGEKVFLECVQDMDHENMFWYRQDPGLGLRLIYFSYDVKMKEKGDIPEGYSVSREKKERFSLILESASTNQTSMYLCASRAGGQGYTGELFFGEGSRLTVL.

This chain joins TRBV7-9 and TRBJ2-7, with D hard to call. Germline loops: CDR1 SEHNR, CDR2 FQNEAQ (reference sequence). This CDR3 comprises 12 residues. Trimming shortened V by 3 bases and J by 3 bases, and 6 bases separated the two germline ends. The CDR3 region has the DNA TGTGCCAGCAGCTTCGCCGGCTACGAGCAGTACTTC. Translated: CASSFAGYEQYF.

This chain joins TRBV7-2 and TRBJ1-5; 7 bases fit TRBD1. The CDR3 sequence is 14 residues long. Germline CDR1 reads SGHTA; CDR2 reads FQGNSA. The V gene end was trimmed by 2 bases and the J gene end by 7 bases; junction bases not matched to a gene: 5. The CDR3 loop reads CASSLRQGDQPQHF. In DNA form, the CDR3 reads TGTGCCAGCAGCTTACGACAGGGAGACCAGCCCCAGCATTTT.

The chain joins TRBV29-1 to TRBJ1-1, with 7 bases fitting TRBD1. The V gene's germline CDR1 is SQVTM and CDR2 ANQGSEA. The CDR3 runs 14 residues. Losses at the gene ends were 7 bases for V and 0 bases for J; bases not matched to a gene: 8. The CDR3 loop reads CSAGPTGVNTEAFF. The CDR3, as DNA: TGCAGCGCCGGTCCAACAGGGGTGAACACTGAAGCTTTCTTT.

This chain joins TRBV28 and TRBJ2-2; possibly TRBD2 for D (5 bases). The CDR3 has 15 amino acids. CDR1 and CDR2 from the germline V gene are MDHEN and SYDVKM. The ends were cut back, 3 bases at V and 5 bases at J, with 13 bases in the middle. The CDR3 nucleotides read TGTGCCAGCAGTTTGGCCGGGGTCGGGACCGGGGAGCTGTTTTTT. Protein: CASSLAGVGTGELFF.

This chain links TRBV12-3 or TRBV12-4 with TRBJ1-1; 8 positions agree with TRBD1. This CDR3 is built from 14 residues. The J segment lost 4 bases and the V segment lost 3 bases, leaving 4 bases of the junction unmatched. The CDR3 DNA is TGTGCCAGCAGTTTCGCAGGGGGCGTCACTGAAGCTTTCTTT. Protein product: CASSFAGGVTEAFF.

In nucleotides, the CDR3 is TGTGCCAGCAGCCTATCGGGGCCTATTCAGTACTTC. It is translated as CASSLSGPIQYF. This chain connects TRBV14 to TRBJ2-4, with D possibly being TRBD1 or TRBD2 (5 bases each). Germline V gene data show CDR1 as SGHDN and CDR2 as FVKESK. The CDR3 consists of 12 residues. The V end was cut by 4 bases, the J end by 10 bases, with 11 bases between.

V and J are TRBV5-1 and TRBJ2-1; D is uncertain. Germline V gene sequence: CDR1 SGHRS, CDR2 YFSETQ. The CDR3 is made up of 16 amino acids. Trimming pared 1 base from V and 4 bases from J, leaving 15 bases between. The CDR3 region is CASSLLTGSTYNEQFF. The CDR3 bases are TGCGCCAGCAGCTTGTTGACGGGCAGCACATACAATGAGCAGTTCTTC.

This clonotype showed up just once. This rearrangement joins TRBV20-1 to TRBJ1-5; D is possibly TRBD1 (5 bases). V was cut by 5 bases and J by 6 bases, with 14 bases left in between. Germline V gene lookup returns CDR1 DFQATT and CDR2 SNEGSKA (reference sequence). The CDR3 has 13 amino acids. CDR3 bases: TGCAGTGCTCCTGATCAGGGTAGTCAGCCCCAGCATTTT. It encodes CSAPDQGSQPQHF.

The gene calls are TRBV29-1 and TRBJ2-1; D is undetermined. V lost 3 bases to trimming and J lost 5 bases, with 11 bases between them. The CDR3 extends over 13 amino acids. Looked up from germline, CDR1 is SQVTM and CDR2 is ANQGSEA. The CDR3 reads CSVDLGIDNEQFF. Written as DNA, the CDR3 is TGCAGCGTTGACCTTGGAATCGACAATGAGCAGTTCTTC.

The sample holds one count of this clonotype. The rearrangement joins TRBV20-1 to TRBJ2-7, with no clear D. The CDR3 loop spans 14 amino acids. Germline CDR1 is DFQATT and CDR2 is SNEGSKA (reference sequence). Trimming pared 5 bases from V and 1 base from J, leaving 15 bases between. CDR3 residues: CSASRSLTSYEQYF. The CDR3 bases are TGCAGTGCTTCTAGGAGCCTCACATCCTACGAGCAGTACTTC.

This rearrangement joins TRBV7-9 to TRBJ1-1; no clear D gene. V lost 5 bases and J lost 1, with 17 bases in between. CDR3 length equals 16 residues. In germline, CDR1 is SEHNR, CDR2 FQNEAQ (reference sequence). The CDR3 sequence: CASSVLLTGWNTEAFF. CDR3 sequence (DNA): TGTGCCAGCAGCGTGCTTTTGACGGGGTGGAACACTGAAGCTTTCTTT.

DNA for the CDR3: TGTGCCAGCAGTTCGGGACTAGCTGTAGATACGCAGTATTTT. This codes for CASSSGLAVDTQYF. The J gene is TRBJ2-3, the V gene TRBV6-5, with 9 bases lining up with TRBD2. J lost 5 bases, V lost 4 bases, and 4 bases had no gene match. Germline V CDR1 and CDR2: MNHEY, SVGAGI. This CDR3 has 14 amino acids.

The chain uses TRBV6-5 and TRBJ2-2; 15 nucleotides align to TRBD2. This CDR3 spans 18 amino acids. V lost 2 bases and J lost 5; bases outside the gene matches: 6. Looked up from germline, CDR1 is MNHEY and CDR2 is SVGAGI. The DNA for the CDR3 is TGTGCCAGCAGTTACGATACAGGACTAGCGGGAGGGACCGGGGAGCTGTTTTTT. Protein: CASSYDTGLAGGTGELFF.

The chain joins TRBV19 to TRBJ2-2; D uncertain. Germline assignment: CDR1 LNHDA and CDR2 SQIVND (reference sequence). The germline V and J ends were trimmed by 9 bases and 1 base, with 15 bases remaining between them. The CDR3 runs 15 residues. The CDR3 nucleotides read TGTGCCAGCACTACCCGGGCACTGAACACCGGGGAGCTGTTTTTT. This codes for CASTTRALNTGELFF. Together with reference TRBV19 and TRBJ2-2, the CDR3 gives the full variable domain: DGGITQSPKYLFRKEGQNVTLSCEQNLNHDAMYWYRQDPGQGLRLIYYSQIVNDFQKGDIAEGYSVSREKKESFPLTVTSAQKNPTAFYLCASTTRALNTGELFFGEGSRLTVL.

CDR3 nucleotide sequence: TGTGCCAGCCGAGAATCCCCGAAGGATGAGCAGTACTTC. Its translation: CASRESPKDEQYF. The chain has TRBV7-8 and TRBJ2-7; D remains ambiguous. The CDR3 contains 13 residues. The V end lost 8 bases, the J end lost 7 bases, and 18 bases lay between the germline ends. Germline V gene lookup returns CDR1 SGHVS and CDR2 FQNEAQ.

The rearrangement joins TRBV29-1 to TRBJ1-5; 7 bases align to TRBD1. The V gene end was trimmed by 4 bases and the J gene end by 0 bases; junction bases not matched to a gene: 3. CDR3 length: 14 amino acids. In germline, CDR1 is SQVTM, CDR2 ANQGSEA. The chain's CDR3 is CSVGDRASNQPQHF. In nucleotides, the CDR3 is TGCAGCGTTGGAGACAGGGCTAGCAATCAGCCCCAGCATTTT.